The present T cell receptor beta chain was sequenced within a study of response to subunit inactivated influenza vaccine. A remark on this clonotype: The antigen is not known.

Germline loops: CDR1 SGHDN, CDR2 FVKESK. This CDR3 spans 13 amino acids. Trimming removed 1 base at V and 13 bases at J, with 14 bases between. Notes on the study in general: The authors proposed limited new T cell recruitment per seasonal influenza vaccination.

TCRdb reanalysed the RT-PCR reads using MiXCR and keeps one entry per CDR3 protein. The table shows 530,000 or so distinct CDR3 sequences, with approximately 14% occurring only once. The chain employs TRBV14 and TRBJ2-1; D possibly corresponds to TRBD2 (5 bases). This clonotype originated in a man in his fifties who received an inactivated influenza vaccine. The specimen comprised PBMCs from blood, sampled 12 days after vaccination. The CDR3 sequence is CASSQGGREKQFF. The DNA of the CDR3 is TGTGCCAGCAGCCAAGGAGGAAGGGAGAAACAGTTCTTC.